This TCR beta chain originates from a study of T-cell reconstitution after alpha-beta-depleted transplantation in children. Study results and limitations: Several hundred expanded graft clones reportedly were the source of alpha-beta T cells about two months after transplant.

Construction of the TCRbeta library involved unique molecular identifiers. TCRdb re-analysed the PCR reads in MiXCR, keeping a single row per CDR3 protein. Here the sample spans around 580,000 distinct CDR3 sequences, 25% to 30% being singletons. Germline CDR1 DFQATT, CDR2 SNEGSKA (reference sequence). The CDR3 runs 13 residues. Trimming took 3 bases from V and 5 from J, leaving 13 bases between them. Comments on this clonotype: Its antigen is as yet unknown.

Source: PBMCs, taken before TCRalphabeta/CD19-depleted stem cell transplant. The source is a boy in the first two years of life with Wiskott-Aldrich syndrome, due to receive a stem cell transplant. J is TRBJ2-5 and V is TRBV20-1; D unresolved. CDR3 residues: CSASRRPRETQYF. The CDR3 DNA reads TGCAGTGCTAGTCGCAGGCCGCGGGAGACCCAGTACTTC.